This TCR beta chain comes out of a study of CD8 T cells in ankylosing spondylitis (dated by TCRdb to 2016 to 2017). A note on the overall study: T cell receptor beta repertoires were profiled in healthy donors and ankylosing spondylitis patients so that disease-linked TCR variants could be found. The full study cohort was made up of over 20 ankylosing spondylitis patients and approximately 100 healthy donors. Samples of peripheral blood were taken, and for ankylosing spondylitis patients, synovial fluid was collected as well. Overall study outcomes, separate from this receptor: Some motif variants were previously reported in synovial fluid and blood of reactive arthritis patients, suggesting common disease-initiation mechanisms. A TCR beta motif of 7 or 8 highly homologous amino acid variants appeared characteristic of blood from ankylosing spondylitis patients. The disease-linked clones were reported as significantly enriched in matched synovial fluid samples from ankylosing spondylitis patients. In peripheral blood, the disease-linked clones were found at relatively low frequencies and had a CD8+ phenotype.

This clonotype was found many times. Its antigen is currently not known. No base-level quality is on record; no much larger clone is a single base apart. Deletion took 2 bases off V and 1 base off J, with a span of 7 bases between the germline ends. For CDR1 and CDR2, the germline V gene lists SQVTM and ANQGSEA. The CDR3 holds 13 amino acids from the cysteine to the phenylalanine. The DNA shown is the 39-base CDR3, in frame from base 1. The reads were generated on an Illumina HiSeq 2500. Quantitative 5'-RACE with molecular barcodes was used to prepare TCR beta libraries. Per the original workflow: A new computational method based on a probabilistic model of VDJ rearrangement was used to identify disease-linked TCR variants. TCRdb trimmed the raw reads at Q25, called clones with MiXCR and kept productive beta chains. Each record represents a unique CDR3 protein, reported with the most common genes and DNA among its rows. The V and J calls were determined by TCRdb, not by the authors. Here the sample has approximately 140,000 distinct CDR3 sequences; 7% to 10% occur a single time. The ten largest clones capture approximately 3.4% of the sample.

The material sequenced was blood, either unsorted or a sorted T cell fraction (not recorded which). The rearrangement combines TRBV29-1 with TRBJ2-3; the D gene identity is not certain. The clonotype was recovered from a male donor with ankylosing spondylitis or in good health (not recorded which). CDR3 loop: CSVEILGTDTQYF. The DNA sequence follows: TGCAGCGTTGAAATTCTTGGCACAGATACGCAGTATTTT.